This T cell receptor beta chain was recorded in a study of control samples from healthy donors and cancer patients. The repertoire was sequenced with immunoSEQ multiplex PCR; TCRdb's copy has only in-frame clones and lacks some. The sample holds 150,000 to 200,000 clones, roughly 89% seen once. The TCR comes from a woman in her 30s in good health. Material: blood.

This CDR3 is CASSHTTGSSYEQYF. The CDR3 DNA reads TGTGCCAGCAGCCACACGACAGGGAGCTCCTACGAGCAGTACTTC. The chain joins TRBV4-2 to TRBJ2-7, with 7 bases aligning to TRBD1. CDR3 length: 15 amino acids. The V segment lost 3 bases and the J segment 0 bases; nucleotides outside the gene matches: 5. The germline CDR1 and CDR2 sequences are LGHNA and YNFKEQ.